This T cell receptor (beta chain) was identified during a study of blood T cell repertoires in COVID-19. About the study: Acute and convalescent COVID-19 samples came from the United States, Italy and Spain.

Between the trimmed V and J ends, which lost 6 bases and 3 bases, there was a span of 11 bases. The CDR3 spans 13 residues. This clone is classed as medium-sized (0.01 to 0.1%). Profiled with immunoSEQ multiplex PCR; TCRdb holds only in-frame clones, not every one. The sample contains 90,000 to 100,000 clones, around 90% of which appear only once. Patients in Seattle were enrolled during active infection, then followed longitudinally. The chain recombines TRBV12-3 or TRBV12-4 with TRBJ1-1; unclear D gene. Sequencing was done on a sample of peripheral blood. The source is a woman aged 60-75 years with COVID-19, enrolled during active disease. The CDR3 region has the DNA TGTGCCAGCAGCCGAGGTTCATACACTGAAGCTTTCTTT. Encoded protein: CASSRGSYTEAFF.